This section outlines one TCR beta chain sequence together with its context. Its specificity is unknown. In germline, CDR1 is SGHNT, CDR2 YENEEA. With 4 bases removed from V and 1 base from J, the gap between germline ends came to 12 bases. The CDR3 has 15 residues. Only in-frame clones appear in the TCRdb table, and some are missing; sequencing was by immunoSEQ multiplex PCR. The table has some 19,000 clones, over 75% seen once. This sample stems from a study of CD4+ T cells in melanoma. Study results and limitations: Neoantigen-specific CD4+ T cells in melanoma reportedly had diverse differentiation states.

The chain uses TRBV11-3 and TRBJ2-3; possible D gene TRBD1, 6 bases. The clonotype originates from a human donor with melanoma. CDR3 sequence (DNA): TGTGCCAGCAGCTCCCAGGGGTCCCGCACAGATACGCAGTATTTT. This translates into CASSSQGSRTDTQYF.